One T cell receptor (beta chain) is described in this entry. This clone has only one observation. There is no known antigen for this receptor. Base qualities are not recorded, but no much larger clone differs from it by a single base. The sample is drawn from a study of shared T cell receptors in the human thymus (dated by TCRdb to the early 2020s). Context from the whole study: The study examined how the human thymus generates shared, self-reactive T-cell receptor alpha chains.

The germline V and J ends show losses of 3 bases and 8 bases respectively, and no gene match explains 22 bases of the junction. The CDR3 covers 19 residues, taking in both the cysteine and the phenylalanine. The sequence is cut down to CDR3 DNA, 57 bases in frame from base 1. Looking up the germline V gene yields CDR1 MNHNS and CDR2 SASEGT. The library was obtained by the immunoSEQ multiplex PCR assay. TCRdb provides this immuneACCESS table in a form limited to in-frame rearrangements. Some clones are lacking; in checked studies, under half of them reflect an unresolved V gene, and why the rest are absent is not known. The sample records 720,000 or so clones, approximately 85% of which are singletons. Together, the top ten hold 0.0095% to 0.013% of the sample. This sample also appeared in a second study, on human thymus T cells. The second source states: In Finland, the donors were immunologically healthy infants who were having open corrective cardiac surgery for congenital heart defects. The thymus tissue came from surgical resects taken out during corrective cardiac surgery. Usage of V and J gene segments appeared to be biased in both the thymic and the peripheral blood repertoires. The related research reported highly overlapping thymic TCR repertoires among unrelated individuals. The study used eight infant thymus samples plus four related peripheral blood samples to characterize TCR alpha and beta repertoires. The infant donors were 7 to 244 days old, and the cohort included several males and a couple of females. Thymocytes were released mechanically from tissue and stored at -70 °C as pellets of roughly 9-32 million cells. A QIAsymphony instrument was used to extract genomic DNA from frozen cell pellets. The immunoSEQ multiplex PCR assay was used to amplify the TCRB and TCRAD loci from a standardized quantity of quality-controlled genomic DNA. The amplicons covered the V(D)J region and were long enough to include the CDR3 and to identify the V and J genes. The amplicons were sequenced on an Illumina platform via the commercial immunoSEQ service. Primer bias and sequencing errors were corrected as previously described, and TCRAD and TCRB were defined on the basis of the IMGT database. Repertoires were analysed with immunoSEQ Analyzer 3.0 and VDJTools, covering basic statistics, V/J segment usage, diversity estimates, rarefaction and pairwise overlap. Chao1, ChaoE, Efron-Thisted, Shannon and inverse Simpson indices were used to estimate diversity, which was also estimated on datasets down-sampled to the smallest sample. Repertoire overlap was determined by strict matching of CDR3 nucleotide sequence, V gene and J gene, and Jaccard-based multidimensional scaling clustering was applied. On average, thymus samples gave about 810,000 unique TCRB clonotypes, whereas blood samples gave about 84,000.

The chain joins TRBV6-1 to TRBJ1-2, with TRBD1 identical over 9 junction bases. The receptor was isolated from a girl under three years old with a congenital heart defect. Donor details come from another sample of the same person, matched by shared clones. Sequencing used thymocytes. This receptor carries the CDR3 CASSDGDWDRVHLEGGYTF. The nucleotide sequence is TGTGCCAGCAGTGATGGGGACTGGGACAGGGTTCACTTAGAAGGGGGCTACACCTTC.